Detailed here is one T cell receptor (beta chain). Antigen unknown. Trimming pared 0 bases from V and 1 base from J, leaving 10 bases between. The CDR3 is 16 residues long. In germline, CDR1 is ENHRY, CDR2 SYGVKD. This entry is derived from a study of T cell responses to AZD1222 COVID-19 vaccine. Study results and limitations: Clonal diversity was possibly underestimated, and white British individuals and females predominated among donors. Baseline seropositivity occurred in only a handful of AZD1222 recipients. Nearly half of spike-specific TCRs reportedly go after variant regions that carry no mutations.

TCRdb keeps only in-frame clones here, not all; method: immunoSEQ multiplex PCR. The sample contains 100,000 or so clones, roughly 90% of which appear only once. The chain employs TRBV10-3 and TRBJ2-1; possible D gene TRBD2, 6 bases. Here the sequenced sample was peripheral blood, taken 28 days after the second AZD1222 dose. The receptor was isolated from an adult who received the AZD1222 COVID-19 vaccine. DNA for the CDR3: TGTGCCATCAGTGAGTCCCGCGGGGTATCCTACAATGAGCAGTTCTTC. Translating it yields CAISESRGVSYNEQFF.